One sample yielded the 18 T cell receptor beta chains listed below, sequenced in a study of liver allograft versus peripheral blood T cells. Whole-study context: Within transplanted livers, the T cell receptor repertoires were examined and compared against the repertoires present in the peripheral blood of liver transplant recipients.

Each CDR3 protein is one row after TCRdb ran MiXCR on the reads. The profile shows more than 10,000 distinct CDR3 sequences, 28% of them singletons. Receptors were obtained from a human patient who had a liver transplant. A share of the T cells may be of graft donor origin.

This sequence joins TRBV19 and TRBJ2-7, with D possibly TRBD1 on 6 matching bases. The CDR3 totals 13 residues. The V gene lost 6 bases and the J gene lost 3 bases, with 12 bases spanning the gap. Germline V lookup: CDR1 LNHDA, CDR2 SQIVND (reference sequence). CDR3 amino acids: CASRRGQSYEQYF. CDR3 coding DNA: TGTGCCAGTAGGCGAGGACAGAGCTACGAGCAGTACTTC.

This clonotype appeared many times. The genes are TRBV27 and TRBJ1-5; D is uncertain. The germline V and J ends were trimmed by 3 bases and 6 bases, with 6 bases remaining between them. The germline CDR1 and CDR2 sequences are MNHEY and SMNVEV (reference sequence). The CDR3 is 12 amino acids. The CDR3 protein is CASSFAGQPQHF. In DNA form, the CDR3 reads TGTGCCAGCAGTTTTGCGGGTCAGCCCCAGCATTTT.

The CDR3, as DNA: TGTGCCAGCAGCCAAGAGGACGGGGTGGCATTGGCTTTCTTT. Encoded protein: CASSQEDGVALAFF. V and J are TRBV3-1 and TRBJ1-1; no reliable D call. The V end lost 0 bases, the J end lost 11 bases, and 16 bases lay between the germline ends. Germline V gene data show CDR1 as LGHDT and CDR2 as YNNKEL (reference sequence). The CDR3 is 14 residues long.

This clonotype is labeled as medium-sized. The gene calls are TRBV28 and TRBJ1-2; 8 bases map to TRBD1. Losses at the gene ends were 8 bases for V and 7 bases for J; bases not matched to a gene: 6. Per germline, CDR1 MDHEN and CDR2 SYDVKM. The CDR3 has 12 amino acids. Written as DNA, the CDR3 is TGTGCCAGCCGACAGGGGCAAGGTGGCTACACCTTC. Its protein is CASRQGQGGYTF.

This clonotype has more than one count but fewer than ten. This chain links TRBV27 with TRBJ1-2; perhaps TRBD1 as D (5 bases). Trimming left V 4 bases short and J 2 bases short, with 11 bases between. Germline CDR1 MNHEY, CDR2 SMNVEV (reference sequence). This CDR3 region has 14 residues. The CDR3 coding sequence is TGTGCCAGCAGTTCCTCGACAGTCAACTATGGCTACACCTTC. Its translation is CASSSSTVNYGYTF.

This clonotype was seen at least ten times. The chain employs TRBV6-1 and TRBJ1-5, with 9 bases identical to TRBD1. From germline, CDR1 is MNHNS and CDR2 SASEGT. The V gene end was trimmed by 6 bases and the J gene end by 9 bases; junction bases not matched to a gene: 6. CDR3 size: 13 residues. The CDR3 protein is CASRGTGRPPQHF. The CDR3 DNA is TGTGCCAGCAGAGGGACAGGGAGACCGCCCCAGCATTTT.

This clonotype occurred a few times. CDR3 protein: CASSNREGYEQYF. CDR3 DNA sequence: TGTGCCAGCAGTAATCGGGAGGGCTACGAGCAGTACTTC. The V and J genes are TRBV28 and TRBJ2-7; TRBD2 aligns across 8 bases. The ends lost 5 bases at V and 3 bases at J; junction bases unmatched: 3. Germline-derived CDR1 and CDR2 are MDHEN and SYDVKM. The CDR3 has 13 amino acids. The variable domain in full, completed from reference TRBV28 and TRBJ2-7, reads DVKVTQSSRYLVKRTGEKVFLECVQDMDHENMFWYRQDPGLGLRLIYFSYDVKMKEKGDIPEGYSVSREKKERFSLILESASTNQTSMYLCASSNREGYEQYFGPGTRLTVT.

The V and J genes are TRBV28 and TRBJ2-1, with D unclear. The V end lost 5 bases, the J end lost 3 bases, and 17 bases lay between the germline ends. The CDR3 runs to 16 residues. The germline gives CDR1 MDHEN, CDR2 SYDVKM. The CDR3 spells CASSTLPARRYNEQFF. CDR3 in DNA: TGTGCCAGCAGTACACTGCCTGCTAGGCGCTACAATGAGCAGTTCTTC.

V and J are TRBV28 and TRBJ2-5; 8 positions match TRBD1. This CDR3 is 14 amino acids long. With V trimmed by 7 bases and J by 5 bases, 9 bases remained unmatched. Germline CDR1 reads MDHEN; CDR2 reads SYDVKM. The CDR3 DNA reads TGTGCCAGCAATGGGGCAGGGGGCCGGGAGACCCAGTACTTC. This sequence encodes CASNGAGGRETQYF.

By frequency in the sample, this clonotype is medium-sized. J is TRBJ2-7 and V is TRBV18, with D perhaps assigned TRBD1 or TRBD2 (5 bases each). The V end was cut by 0 bases, the J end by 5 bases, with 14 bases between. This CDR3 is built from 15 residues. From germline, CDR1 is KGHSH and CDR2 LQKENI. The CDR3 coding sequence is TGTGCCAGCTCACCACCGTCACCCAGGGAGAACGAGCAGTACTTC. This sequence encodes CASSPPSPRENEQYF.

The CDR3 protein is CASSLWDRAYEQYF. CDR3 bases: TGTGCCAGCAGCTTGTGGGACAGGGCCTACGAGCAGTACTTC. This chain connects TRBV5-5 to TRBJ2-7; TRBD1 matches 9 bases. V shed 1 base and J 2 bases; nucleotides not matched to a gene: 1. Germline V gives CDR1 SGHKS, CDR2 YYEKEE (reference sequence). CDR3 size: 14 residues.

In its sample, this clonotype is medium-sized. CDR3 amino acids: CASSLGTGDGYTF. DNA of the CDR3: TGTGCCAGCAGTTTGGGGACAGGGGATGGCTACACCTTC. The V gene is TRBV28, the J gene TRBJ1-2; 10 bases are a match to TRBD1. This CDR3 comprises 13 residues. V was clipped by 3 bases and J by 6 bases; unmatched bases: 1. Looked up from germline, CDR1 is MDHEN and CDR2 is SYDVKM.

Relative to its sample, this clonotype is medium-sized (0.01 to 0.1%). This rearrangement joins TRBV18 to TRBJ2-7, with 14 bases matching TRBD2. CDR1 KGHSH and CDR2 LQKENI come from the germline V gene. The CDR3 runs to 16 residues. With V trimmed by 0 bases and J by 3 bases, 1 base remained unmatched. This chain's CDR3 is CASSPPGLAGDYEQYF. DNA of the CDR3: TGTGCCAGCTCACCACCGGGACTAGCGGGGGACTACGAGCAGTACTTC.

This rearrangement joins TRBV20-1 to TRBJ2-7; D not resolved. CDR1 and CDR2 from the germline V gene are DFQATT and SNEGSKA (reference sequence). The CDR3 runs to 14 residues. V was trimmed by 6 bases and J by 0 bases, leaving 15 bases between them. The CDR3 protein is CSASEATSSYEQYF. The CDR3 DNA follows: TGCAGTGCCAGCGAGGCCACGAGCTCCTACGAGCAGTACTTC.

By frequency in the sample, this clonotype is medium-sized. The chain has TRBV6-1 and TRBJ2-3, with a weak D call TRBD2 (5 bases). This CDR3 comprises 14 residues. Germline V gene data show CDR1 as MNHNS and CDR2 as SASEGT. The V and J ends lost 2 bases and 3 bases respectively, with 9 bases between them. The DNA for the CDR3 is TGTGCCAGCAGTGAACAAGCGGAGACAGATACGCAGTATTTT. Protein product: CASSEQAETDTQYF.

This clonotype was counted between two and nine times. The rearrangement links TRBV28 to TRBJ2-3; tentative D call: TRBD2 (7 bases). From germline, CDR1 is MDHEN and CDR2 SYDVKM. Trimming removed 4 bases at V and 5 bases at J, with 19 bases between. This CDR3 has 16 amino acids. CDR3 amino acids: CASSSSGAGEGDTQYF. The CDR3 DNA reads as TGTGCCAGCAGTTCCTCGGGGGCGGGAGAAGGAGATACGCAGTATTTT.

The sample holds many counts of this clonotype. The rearrangement links TRBV30 to TRBJ2-7; 11 bases map to TRBD1. Germline V lookup: CDR1 GTSNPN, CDR2 SVGIG (reference sequence). The V and J ends lost 4 bases and 6 bases, in that order; junction bases with no gene match: 5. This CDR3 comprises 13 residues. For the CDR3, the DNA is TGTGCCTGGAAGAGGACAGGGGGCGGCGAGCAGTACTTC. Its translation: CAWKRTGGGEQYF.

The J gene is TRBJ1-1, the V gene TRBV20-1, with 8 positions matching TRBD1. This CDR3 is 13 amino acids long. Trimming took 3 bases from V and 9 from J; bases not matched to a gene: 9. The germline V gene has CDR1 DFQATT and CDR2 SNEGSKA (reference sequence). In nucleotides, the CDR3 is TGCAGTGCTAGCCTCCAGGGGGCTCGGCAAGCTTTCTTT. Translation gives CSASLQGARQAFF.